This is a list of T cell receptor beta chains from one sample in a study of blood T cell repertoires in COVID-19. The method was immunoSEQ multiplex PCR; TCRdb's version includes in-frame clones alone and lacks a portion of them. The table has more than 300,000 clones, around 87% seen once; the top ten hold just under 6.5%. The sample comprised peripheral blood. The receptors were gathered from a woman aged 50 to 60 with COVID-19, enrolled during active disease. The CDR3 runs from the conserved cysteine through the conserved F or W. A D gene is named only where the DNA matches it firmly. Clone size is not always given. Where it is, it says once, few, many or a class for expanded clones.

NA NA TRBJ2-1 TRBV27 CASSSYDGNEQFF TGTGCCAGCAGTTCGTACGACGGGAATGAGCAGTTCTTC
TRBD2 NA TRBJ2-1 TRBV4-1 CASSQVAAGGYSYNEQFF TGCGCCAGCAGCCAAGTGGCAGCGGGAGGCTACTCCTACAATGAGCAGTTCTTC
TRBD1 NA TRBJ1-5 TRBV7-9 CASSLDRAPNQPQHF TGTGCCAGCAGCTTGGACAGGGCACCCAATCAGCCCCAGCATTTT
NA NA TRBJ1-1 TRBV7-3 CASSLTSGGGTEAFF TGTGCCAGCAGCTTAACTTCTGGGGGCGGTACTGAAGCTTTCTTT
TRBD2 NA TRBJ2-1 TRBV5-1 CASSYLLAGGPYNEQFF TGCGCCAGCAGCTATCTCCTAGCGGGAGGGCCCTACAATGAGCAGTTCTTC
TRBD1 NA TRBJ1-4 TRBV6-5 CASSPGGREKLFF TGTGCCAGCAGTCCAGGGGGTCGGGAAAAACTGTTTTTT
NA NA TRBJ1-1 TRBV27 CASSSSSGTEAFF TGTGCCAGCAGTTCTAGTAGTGGAACTGAAGCTTTCTTT
TRBD1 NA TRBJ1-2 TRBV19 CASSRDRGSGYTF TGTGCCAGTAGCCGGGACAGGGGAAGTGGCTACACCTTC
NA NA TRBJ1-1 TRBV27 CASRNRGNTEAFF TGTGCCAGCAGAAATCGGGGGAACACTGAAGCTTTCTTT
NA NA TRBJ1-2 TRBV21-1 CASSVGDYCRDRNYGYTF TGTGCCAGCAGCGTGGGGGATTATTGCCGGGACAGAAACTATGGCTACACCTTC
TRBD2 once TRBJ2-7 TRBV5-1 CASRKDVAGGFAYEQYF TGCGCCAGCCGAAAGGACGTAGCGGGAGGGTTCGCCTACGAGCAGTACTTC
NA NA TRBJ1-2 TRBV24-1 CATSDLTGGGYTF TGTGCCACCAGTGATTTGACAGGTGGGGGCTACACCTTC
TRBD1 few TRBJ2-7 TRBV29-1 CSKPLRDRRGDEQYF TGCAGCAAACCTCTCCGGGACAGAAGAGGCGACGAGCAGTACTTC
NA NA TRBJ2-7 TRBV18 CASSSTGNYEQYF TGTGCCAGCTCCTCGACAGGAAATTACGAGCAGTACTTC
NA NA TRBJ2-1 TRBV5-1 CASSLSASDEQFF TGCGCCAGCAGCTTGAGTGCAAGCGATGAGCAGTTCTTC
NA NA TRBJ2-1 TRBV4-3 CASSQAGTGSNEQFF TGCGCCAGCAGCCAAGCCGGGACTGGTTCCAATGAGCAGTTCTTC
NA NA TRBJ1-3 TRBV13 CASSLLGSGDGNTIYF TGTGCCAGCAGCTTACTAGGGTCCGGGGATGGAAACACCATATATTTT
TRBD2 NA TRBJ2-1 TRBV7-2 CASSYLLAGSNEQFF TGTGCCAGCAGCTATCTACTAGCGGGGAGCAATGAGCAGTTCTTC
NA NA TRBJ2-7 TRBV6-4 CASSDSEHSYEQYF TGTGCCAGCAGTGACTCGGAGCACTCCTACGAGCAGTACTTC
NA NA TRBJ2-2 TRBV7-6 CASSALDSNTGELFF TGTGCCAGCAGCGCGCTAGACAGCAACACCGGGGAGCTGTTTTTT
NA few TRBJ2-2 TRBV18 CASSDIRQLGTGELFF TGTGCCAGCTCAGACATCAGACAGCTCGGGACCGGGGAGCTGTTTTTT
TRBD1 few TRBJ2-1 TRBV5-1 CASSFSSDRDFYEQFF TGCGCCAGCAGCTTTTCCTCGGACAGGGACTTCTATGAGCAGTTCTTC
NA NA TRBJ1-1 TRBV19 CASTLGGVNTEAFF TGTGCCAGTACCCTGGGAGGGGTGAACACTGAAGCTTTCTTT
NA few TRBJ1-6 TRBV27 CASSQQGGNYSPLHF TGTGCCAGCAGCCAACAGGGTGGGAACTATTCACCCCTCCACTTT
NA NA TRBJ1-1 TRBV10-3 CAIRQGTKPLTEAFF TGTGCCATCAGGCAGGGGACTAAGCCCCTCACTGAAGCTTTCTTT
NA NA TRBJ2-6 TRBV5-1 CASSLARSGANVLTF TGCGCCAGCAGCTTGGCCAGGTCTGGGGCCAACGTCCTGACTTTC
TRBD1 NA TRBJ1-2 TRBV6-5 CASSYDGQGYGYTF TGTGCCAGCAGTTACGACGGACAGGGGTATGGCTACACCTTC
TRBD1 NA TRBJ1-2 TRBV18 CASSPYGTGGDGYTF TGTGCCAGCTCACCCTACGGGACAGGCGGTGATGGCTACACCTTC
NA NA TRBJ1-5 TRBV30 CAWTPGSQGQPQHF TGTGCCTGGACCCCCGGGAGTCAGGGTCAGCCCCAGCATTTT
TRBD2 NA TRBJ2-7 TRBV10-3 CAIRREMREQYF TGTGCCATCAGGCGGGAGATGCGCGAGCAGTACTTC
NA NA TRBJ2-2 TRBV4-2 CASSQGIEAPSGELFF TGTGCCAGCAGCCAAGGCATTGAGGCCCCGTCTGGGGAGCTGTTTTTT
NA NA TRBJ2-2 TRBV5-4 CASSPWQVAVNTGELFF TGTGCCAGCAGCCCTTGGCAGGTAGCGGTTAATACCGGGGAGCTGTTTTTT
NA NA TRBJ1-2 TRBV6-5 CASRRFRDPIYGYTF TGTGCCAGCAGGAGATTCCGGGATCCCATCTATGGCTACACCTTC
NA NA TRBJ2-7 TRBV30 CAWSVGIAVSYEQYF TGTGCCTGGAGTGTAGGGATAGCGGTCTCCTACGAGCAGTACTTC
TRBD2 once TRBJ2-7 TRBV4-1 CASSQGGLAGDEQYF TGCGCCAGCAGCCAAGGTGGACTAGCGGGAGACGAGCAGTACTTC
TRBD2 NA TRBJ2-3 TRBV11-2 CASSLSSGRGTDTQYF TGTGCCAGCAGCTTATCGAGCGGGAGGGGGACAGATACGCAGTATTTT
TRBD1 NA TRBJ2-7 TRBV28 CASSFPKRGTVYEQYF TGTGCCAGCAGTTTTCCTAAGAGGGGGACAGTTTACGAGCAGTACTTC
NA NA TRBJ1-1 TRBV7-9 CASSFEAGVTEAFF TGTGCCAGCAGCTTTGAGGCAGGGGTCACTGAAGCTTTCTTT
NA once TRBJ1-1 TRBV7-2 CASSLAPGLNTEAFF TGTGCCAGCAGCTTAGCTCCGGGATTGAACACTGAAGCTTTCTTT
TRBD2 NA TRBJ2-7 TRBV5-1 CASSLILAGGSEQYF TGCGCCAGCAGCTTGATTCTAGCGGGAGGGTCCGAGCAGTACTTC
TRBD2 NA TRBJ2-3 TRBV7-9 CASSPLHGGSADTQYF TGTGCCAGCAGCCCACTGCATGGCGGGAGCGCAGATACGCAGTATTTT
NA NA TRBJ2-2 TRBV7-7 CASSLVSGDTGELFF TGTGCTAGCAGCTTAGTCTCAGGGGACACCGGGGAGCTGTTTTTT
NA NA TRBJ2-5 TRBV30 CAWASQETQYF TGTGCCTGGGCTAGCCAAGAGACCCAGTACTTC
TRBD1 once TRBJ1-1 TRBV14 CASSQAGGRGHTEAFF TGTGCCAGCAGCCAAGCGGGGGGCAGGGGGCACACTGAAGCTTTCTTT
TRBD2 NA TRBJ2-3 TRBV27 CASSKLAGGPTDTQYF TGTGCCAGCAGCAAACTAGCGGGAGGGCCGACAGATACGCAGTATTTT
NA few TRBJ2-7 TRBV27 CASSFMGDSSYEQYF TGTGCCAGCAGTTTTATGGGCGACAGCTCCTACGAGCAGTACTTC
NA NA TRBJ2-1 TRBV29-1 CSSESTAGSSYNEQFF TGCAGCTCAGAGAGTACGGCCGGGAGCTCCTACAATGAGCAGTTCTTC
TRBD2 NA TRBJ2-1 TRBV25-1 CASSESGRNYNEQFF TGTGCCAGCAGTGAAAGCGGGAGAAATTACAATGAGCAGTTCTTC
NA NA TRBJ2-5 TRBV27 CASSLTGIETQYF TGTGCCAGCAGTTTAACAGGGATTGAGACCCAGTACTTC
NA NA TRBJ2-1 TRBV7-9 CASSYAGSYNEQFF TGTGCCAGCAGCTACGCAGGCTCCTACAATGAGCAGTTCTTC
TRBD1 NA TRBJ1-1 TRBV6-5 CASSYSDRVYAFF TGTGCCAGCAGTTACTCAGACAGGGTCTATGCTTTCTTT
NA NA TRBJ2-5 TRBV10-3 CAINRDLQETQYF TGTGCCATCAACCGGGACTTACAAGAGACCCAGTACTTC
NA NA TRBJ1-1 TRBV18 CASSNLPQGTNTEAFF TGTGCCAGCTCCAACTTACCCCAGGGTACGAACACTGAAGCTTTCTTT
NA NA TRBJ2-5 TRBV2 CASSENTSFQETQYF TGTGCCAGCAGTGAAAATACTAGCTTCCAAGAGACCCAGTACTTC
NA NA TRBJ2-3 TRBV10-1 CASKLRKQYF TGCGCCAGCAAGCTGCGTAAGCAGTATTTT
NA NA TRBJ2-1 TRBV11-2 CASSLVAGSRYNEQFF TGTGCCAGCAGCTTAGTGGCTGGGAGTAGGTACAATGAGCAGTTCTTC
TRBD1 once TRBJ1-1 TRBV4-1 CASSQTTGTLTEAFF TGCGCCAGCAGCCAGACGACAGGGACCCTCACTGAAGCTTTCTTT